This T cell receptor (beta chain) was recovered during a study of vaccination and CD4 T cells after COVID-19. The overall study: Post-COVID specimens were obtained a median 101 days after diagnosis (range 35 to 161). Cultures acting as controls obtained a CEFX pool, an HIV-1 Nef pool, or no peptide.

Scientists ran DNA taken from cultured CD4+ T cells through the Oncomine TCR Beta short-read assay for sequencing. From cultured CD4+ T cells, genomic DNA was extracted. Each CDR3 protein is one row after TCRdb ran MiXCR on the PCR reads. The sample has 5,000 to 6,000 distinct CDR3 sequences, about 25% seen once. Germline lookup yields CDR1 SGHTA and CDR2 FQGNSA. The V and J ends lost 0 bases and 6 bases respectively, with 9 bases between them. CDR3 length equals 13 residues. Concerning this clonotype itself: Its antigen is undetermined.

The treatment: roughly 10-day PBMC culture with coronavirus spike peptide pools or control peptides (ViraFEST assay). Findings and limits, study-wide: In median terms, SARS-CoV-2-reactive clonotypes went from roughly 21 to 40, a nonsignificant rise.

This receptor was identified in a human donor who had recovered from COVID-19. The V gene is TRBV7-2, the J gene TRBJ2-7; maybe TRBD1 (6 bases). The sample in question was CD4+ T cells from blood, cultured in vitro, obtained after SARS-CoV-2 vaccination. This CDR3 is CASSLAGTSEQYF. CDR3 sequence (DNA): TGTGCCAGCAGCTTAGCCGGGACATCCGAGCAGTACTTC.